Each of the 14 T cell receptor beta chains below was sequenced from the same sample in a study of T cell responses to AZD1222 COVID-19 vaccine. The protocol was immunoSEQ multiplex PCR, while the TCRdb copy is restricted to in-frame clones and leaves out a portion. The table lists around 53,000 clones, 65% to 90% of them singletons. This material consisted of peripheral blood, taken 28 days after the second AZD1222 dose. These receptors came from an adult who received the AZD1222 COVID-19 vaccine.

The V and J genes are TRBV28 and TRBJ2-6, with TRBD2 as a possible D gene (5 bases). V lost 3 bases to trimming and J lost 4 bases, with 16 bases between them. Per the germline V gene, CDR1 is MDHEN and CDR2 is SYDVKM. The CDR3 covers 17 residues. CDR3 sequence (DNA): TGTGCCAGCAGTTTCAGTTTCGGGGAGAACGGGGCCAACGTCCTGACTTTC. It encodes CASSFSFGENGANVLTF. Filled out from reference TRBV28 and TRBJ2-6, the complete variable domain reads DVKVTQSSRYLVKRTGEKVFLECVQDMDHENMFWYRQDPGLGLRLIYFSYDVKMKEKGDIPEGYSVSREKKERFSLILESASTNQTSMYLCASSFSFGENGANVLTFGAGSRLTVL.

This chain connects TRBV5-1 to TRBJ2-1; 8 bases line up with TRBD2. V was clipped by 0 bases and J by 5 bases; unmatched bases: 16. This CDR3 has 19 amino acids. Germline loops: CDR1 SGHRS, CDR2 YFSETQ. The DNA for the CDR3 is TGCGCCAGCAGCTTGGGACCTCTCACCGGGACTAGGATCAACAATGAGCAGTTCTTC. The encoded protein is CASSLGPLTGTRINNEQFF.

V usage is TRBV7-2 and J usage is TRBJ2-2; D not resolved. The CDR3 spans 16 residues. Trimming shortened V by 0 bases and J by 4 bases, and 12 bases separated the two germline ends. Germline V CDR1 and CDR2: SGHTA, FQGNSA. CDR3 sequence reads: CASSLALSARTGELFF. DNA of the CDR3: TGTGCCAGCAGCTTAGCCCTTAGTGCCCGCACCGGGGAGCTGTTTTTT.

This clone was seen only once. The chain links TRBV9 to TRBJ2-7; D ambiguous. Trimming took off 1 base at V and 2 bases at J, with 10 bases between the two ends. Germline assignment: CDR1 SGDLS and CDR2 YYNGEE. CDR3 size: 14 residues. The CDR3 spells CASSVSHSAYEQYF. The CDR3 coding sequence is TGTGCCAGCAGCGTATCGCACAGTGCCTACGAGCAGTACTTC.

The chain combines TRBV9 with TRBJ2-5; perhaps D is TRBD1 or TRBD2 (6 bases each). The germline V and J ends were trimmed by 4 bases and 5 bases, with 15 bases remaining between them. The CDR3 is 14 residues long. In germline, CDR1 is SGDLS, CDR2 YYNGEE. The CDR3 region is CASSLMGGRETQYF. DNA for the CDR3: TGTGCCAGCAGCCTCATGGGGGGCCGGGAGACCCAGTACTTC. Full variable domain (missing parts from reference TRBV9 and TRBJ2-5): DSGVTQTPKHLITATGQRVTLRCSPRSGDLSVYWYQQSLDQGLQFLIQYYNGEERAKGNILERFSAQQFPDLHSELNLSSLELGDSALYFCASSLMGGRETQYFGPGTRLLVL.

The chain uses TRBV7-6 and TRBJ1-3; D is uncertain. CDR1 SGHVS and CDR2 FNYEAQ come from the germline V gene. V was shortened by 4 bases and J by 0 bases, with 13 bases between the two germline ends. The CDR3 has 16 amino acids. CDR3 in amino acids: CASSSQTANSGNTIYF. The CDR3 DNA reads TGTGCCAGCAGCTCTCAGACGGCCAACTCTGGAAACACCATATATTTT. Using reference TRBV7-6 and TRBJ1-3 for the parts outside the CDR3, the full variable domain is GAGVSQSPRYKVTKRGQDVALRCDPISGHVSLYWYRQALGQGPEFLTYFNYEAQQDKSGLPNDRFSAERPEGSISTLTIQRTEQRDSAMYRCASSSQTANSGNTIYFGEGSWLTVV.

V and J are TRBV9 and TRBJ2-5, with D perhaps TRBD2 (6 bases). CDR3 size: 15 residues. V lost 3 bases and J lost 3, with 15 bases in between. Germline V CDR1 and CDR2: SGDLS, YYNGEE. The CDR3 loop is CASSEARGREETQYF. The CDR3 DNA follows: TGTGCCAGCAGCGAAGCGCGGGGTAGGGAAGAGACCCAGTACTTC.

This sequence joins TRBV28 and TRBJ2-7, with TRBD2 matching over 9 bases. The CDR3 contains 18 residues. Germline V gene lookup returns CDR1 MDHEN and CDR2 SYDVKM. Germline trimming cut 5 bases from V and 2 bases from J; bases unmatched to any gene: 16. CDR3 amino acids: CASSPPRSLAGLPYEQYF. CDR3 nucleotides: TGTGCCAGCAGTCCCCCACGGAGTCTAGCGGGATTACCCTACGAGCAGTACTTC.

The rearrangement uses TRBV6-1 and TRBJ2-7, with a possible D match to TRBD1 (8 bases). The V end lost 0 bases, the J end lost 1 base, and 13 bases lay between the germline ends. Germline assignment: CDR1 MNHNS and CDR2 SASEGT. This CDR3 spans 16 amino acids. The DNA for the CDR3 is TGTGCCAGCAGTGAAGCCGGGGGGACAGGTTCCTACGAGCAGTACTTC. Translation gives CASSEAGGTGSYEQYF.

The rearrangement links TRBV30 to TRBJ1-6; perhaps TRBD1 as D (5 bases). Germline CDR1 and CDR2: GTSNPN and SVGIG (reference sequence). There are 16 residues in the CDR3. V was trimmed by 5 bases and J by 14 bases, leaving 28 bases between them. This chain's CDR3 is CAWGHRYRASGGALHF. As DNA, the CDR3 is TGTGCCTGGGGCCACCGTTATCGAGCCAGCGGGGGGGCCCTCCACTTT.

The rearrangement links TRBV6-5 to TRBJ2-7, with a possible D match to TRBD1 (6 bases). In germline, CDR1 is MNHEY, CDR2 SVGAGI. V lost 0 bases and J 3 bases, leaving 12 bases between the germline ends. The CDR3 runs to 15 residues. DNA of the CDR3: TGTGCCAGCAGTTACTCCCGGGACACAAACTACGAGCAGTACTTC. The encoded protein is CASSYSRDTNYEQYF.

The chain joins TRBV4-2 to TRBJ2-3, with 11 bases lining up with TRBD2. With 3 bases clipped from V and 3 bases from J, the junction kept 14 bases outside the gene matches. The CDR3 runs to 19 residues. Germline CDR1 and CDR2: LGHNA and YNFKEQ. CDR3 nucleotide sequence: TGTGCCAGCAGCCACCGGACTAGCGGGTGGGGAGATTTTACAGATACGCAGTATTTT. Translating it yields CASSHRTSGWGDFTDTQYF.

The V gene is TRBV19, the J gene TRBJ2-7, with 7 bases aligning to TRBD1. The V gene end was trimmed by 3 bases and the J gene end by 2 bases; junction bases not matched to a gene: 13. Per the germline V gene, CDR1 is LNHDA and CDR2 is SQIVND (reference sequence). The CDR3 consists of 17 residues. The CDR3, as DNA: TGTGCCAGTAGTATTGGACGGGAACTCGGACAGGCCTACGAGCAGTACTTC. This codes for CASSIGRELGQAYEQYF.

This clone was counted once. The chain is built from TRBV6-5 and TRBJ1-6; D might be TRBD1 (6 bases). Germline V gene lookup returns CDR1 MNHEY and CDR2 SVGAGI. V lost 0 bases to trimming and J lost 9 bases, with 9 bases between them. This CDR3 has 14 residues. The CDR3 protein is CASSYSPQGSPLHF. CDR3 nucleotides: TGTGCCAGCAGTTACTCACCACAGGGTTCACCCCTCCACTTT.